Sequencing of this T cell receptor beta chain was carried out in a study of blood T cell repertoires in COVID-19. Study overall: The United States, Italy and Spain were the sources of the acute and convalescent COVID-19 samples.

Per germline, CDR1 GTSNPN and CDR2 SVGIG (reference sequence). The CDR3 runs 12 residues. The V end lost 6 bases, the J end lost 11 bases, and 19 bases lay between the germline ends. In the authors' methods: Reference gene primer amplification gave estimated nucleated cell counts. Sequenced by immunoSEQ multiplex PCR; TCRdb stores in-frame clones only, minus some. The V and J calls and clone size were taken over from that table, and D and trimming were inferred from the DNA. There are about 150,000 clones in the sample; around nine tenths occur only once, and less than 6.5% lies in the top ten. This clonotype originated in a human donor in a cohort sampled during active COVID-19. The sample comprised peripheral blood. The chain has TRBV30 and TRBJ1-1, with TRBD1 as a possible D gene (6 bases). The CDR3 DNA is TGTGCCTGCACCACCGGACAGTCAAGGGCTTTCTTT. Translating it yields CACTTGQSRAFF.